The clone carrying this T cell receptor beta chain was counted only a few times. These data come from a study of blood T cell repertoires in COVID-19. Study in general: The origin of the acute and convalescent COVID-19 samples was the United States, Italy and Spain. The analysed material was cDNA or gDNA that came from T cells, B-cell-depleted T cells, or PBMCs.

After removal of 0 bases from V and 2 bases from J, the junction contained 5 bases not matched to a gene. Germline CDR1 ENHRY, CDR2 SYGVKD. This CDR3 has 19 amino acids. In the source study's methods: How many nucleated cells were present was estimated from reference gene primer amplification. Assay used: immunoSEQ multiplex PCR; TCRdb lists only in-frame clones, some missing. That table gives V, J and clone size, and the DNA gave D and trimming. This table has 200,000 to 250,000 clones, 88% appearing once. V usage is TRBV10-3 and J usage is TRBJ2-1, with TRBD2 matching over 15 bases. The sample was peripheral blood. This receptor was obtained from a young man with active or convalescent COVID-19. CDR3 DNA: TGTGCCATCAGTGAGTCGGGGACTAGCGGGAGGAAGGCCTACAATGAGCAGTTCTTC. This translates into CAISESGTSGRKAYNEQFF.